Listed below are T cell receptor beta chains from one sample, sequenced in a study of vaccination effects on CD4 cells after COVID-19. Sequencing was performed with immunoSEQ multiplex PCR; in TCRdb, only in-frame clones are kept and a portion is missing. The table lists about 48,000 clones, around three quarters of them singletons. Their specific antigens are unknown. The input for sequencing was CD4+ T cells from PBMCs cultured with HCoV-OC43 spike peptides, taken after COVID-19 vaccination. These receptors came from a human donor who received a COVID-19 vaccine. The CDR3 runs from the conserved cysteine through the conserved F or W. A D gene is named only where the DNA matches it firmly. Size tells how often a clone was seen (once, few, many) or the class of an expanded clone, and some rows leave it out.

d_gene: .
abundance: .
v_gene: TRBV9
j_gene: TRBJ2-3
CDR3nt: TGTGCCAGCAGCGTAGGGTCCGGATACACAGATACGCAGTATTTT
CDR3aa: CASSVGSGYTDTQYF

d_gene: .
abundance: .
v_gene: TRBV5-1
j_gene: TRBJ2-2
CDR3nt: TGCGCCAGCAGCGGAAACAGTGTGTCCGGGGAGCTGTTTTTT
CDR3aa: CASSGNSVSGELFF

d_gene: .
abundance: .
v_gene: TRBV7-9
j_gene: TRBJ1-2
CDR3nt: TGTGCCAGCAGCTTAGAGGTGGACGGGGGGTATGGCTACACCTTC
CDR3aa: CASSLEVDGGYGYTF

d_gene: .
abundance: .
v_gene: TRBV19
j_gene: TRBJ1-1
CDR3nt: TGTGCCACCACGAGCCGGTACGCTGAAGCTTTCTTT
CDR3aa: CATTSRYAEAFF

d_gene: .
abundance: .
v_gene: TRBV27
j_gene: TRBJ1-2
CDR3nt: TGTGCCAGCAGTTCACAGGGAGATTGGAAAGATGGCTACACCTTC
CDR3aa: CASSSQGDWKDGYTF

d_gene: TRBD1
abundance: .
v_gene: TRBV7-2
j_gene: TRBJ1-2
CDR3nt: TGTGCCAGCAACCCCTCACAGGGGGCTTATGGCTACACCTTC
CDR3aa: CASNPSQGAYGYTF

d_gene: .
abundance: .
v_gene: TRBV6-5
j_gene: TRBJ1-2
CDR3nt: TGTGCCAGCAGCACGAGCCGGGGGGGCGGTAGGGGCTACACCTTC
CDR3aa: CASSTSRGGGRGYTF

d_gene: TRBD1
abundance: few
v_gene: TRBV19
j_gene: TRBJ1-1
CDR3nt: TGTGCCAGTAGTCTCTCCTCGTCCAGGGGGACTGAAGCTTTCTTT
CDR3aa: CASSLSSSRGTEAFF

d_gene: .
abundance: .
v_gene: TRBV5-1
j_gene: TRBJ2-1
CDR3nt: TGCGCCAGCGGCAAAACCGGGACACAATACAATGAGCAGTTCTTC
CDR3aa: CASGKTGTQYNEQFF

d_gene: .
abundance: once
v_gene: TRBV5-1
j_gene: TRBJ1-2
CDR3nt: TGCGCCAGCAGCTTCGGGGGGGACTATGGCTACACCTTC
CDR3aa: CASSFGGDYGYTF

d_gene: TRBD1
abundance: .
v_gene: TRBV5-8
j_gene: TRBJ2-7
CDR3nt: TGTGCCAGCAGCTCCCAGGGGGCAGGTAGATACGAGCAGTACTTC
CDR3aa: CASSSQGAGRYEQYF

d_gene: TRBD2
abundance: .
v_gene: TRBV9
j_gene: TRBJ2-1
CDR3nt: TGTGCCAGCAGGGCGACTAGCGGGAGGGCAAGTAAGAATGAGCAGTTCTTC
CDR3aa: CASRATSGRASKNEQFF

d_gene: .
abundance: .
v_gene: TRBV14
j_gene: TRBJ2-1
CDR3nt: TGTGCCAGCAGCCCCCTCAGGGAGGACAATGAGCAGTTCTTC
CDR3aa: CASSPLREDNEQFF

d_gene: TRBD1
abundance: .
v_gene: TRBV30
j_gene: TRBJ1-2
CDR3nt: TGTGCCTGGAGTGGTCAGACAGGGGTTGATGGCTACACCTTC
CDR3aa: CAWSGQTGVDGYTF

d_gene: .
abundance: .
v_gene: TRBV3-1/TRBV3-2
j_gene: TRBJ1-2
CDR3nt: TGTGCCAGCAGCCAAGAAGGGGGAGGCTATGGCTACACCTTC
CDR3aa: CASSQEGGGYGYTF

d_gene: .
abundance: .
v_gene: TRBV2
j_gene: TRBJ1-1
CDR3nt: TGTGCCAGCAGTGCCCAGGGTACCACTGAAGCTTTCTTT
CDR3aa: CASSAQGTTEAFF

d_gene: .
abundance: .
v_gene: TRBV7-8
j_gene: TRBJ2-7
CDR3nt: TGTGCCAGCAGCATCGCGGGACAGAGAGCCTACGAGCAGTACTTC
CDR3aa: CASSIAGQRAYEQYF

d_gene: TRBD2
abundance: .
v_gene: TRBV28
j_gene: TRBJ2-2
CDR3nt: TGTGCCAGCAGTAACAACCCGGTGGCGGGAGGTCGGGAGCTGTTTTTT
CDR3aa: CASSNNPVAGGRELFF

d_gene: TRBD1
abundance: .
v_gene: TRBV27
j_gene: TRBJ2-7
CDR3nt: TGTGCCAGCAGTTTGGAAGGACAGGGGGCCGGCGAGCAGTACTTC
CDR3aa: CASSLEGQGAGEQYF

d_gene: .
abundance: .
v_gene: TRBV6-5
j_gene: TRBJ2-5
CDR3nt: TGTGCCAGCAGTTACTTTGGGACCCAGTACTTC
CDR3aa: CASSYFGTQYF

d_gene: .
abundance: .
v_gene: TRBV5-6
j_gene: TRBJ1-1
CDR3nt: TGTGCCAGCAGCTTCGGGGGACGTGGGACTGAAGCTTTCTTT
CDR3aa: CASSFGGRGTEAFF

d_gene: .
abundance: few
v_gene: TRBV5-4
j_gene: TRBJ1-2
CDR3nt: TGTGCCAGCAGCTTGGTGGGAGGGGGCTATGGCTACACCTTC
CDR3aa: CASSLVGGGYGYTF

d_gene: .
abundance: .
v_gene: TRBV5-1
j_gene: TRBJ2-1
CDR3nt: TGCGCCAGCAGCTTGGTTAGGCTAGTGGTAGGAAATGAGCAGTTCTTC
CDR3aa: CASSLVRLVVGNEQFF

d_gene: .
abundance: .
v_gene: TRBV6-1
j_gene: TRBJ1-6
CDR3nt: TGTGCCAGCAGTGACCGCTATGGGGCCTATAATTCACCCCTCCACTTT
CDR3aa: CASSDRYGAYNSPLHF

d_gene: .
abundance: .
v_gene: TRBV4-2
j_gene: TRBJ2-7
CDR3nt: TGTGCCAGCAGCCAAGATAGGACCTACGAGCAGTACTTC
CDR3aa: CASSQDRTYEQYF

d_gene: TRBD1
abundance: .
v_gene: TRBV18
j_gene: TRBJ1-6
CDR3nt: TGTGCCAGCTCACCGTCCGGCCTCGGACAGGGGAGTCGGTCACCCCTCCACTTT
CDR3aa: CASSPSGLGQGSRSPLHF

d_gene: .
abundance: .
v_gene: TRBV5-4
j_gene: TRBJ2-2
CDR3nt: TGTGCCAGCAGCCCTCGGACAAACACCGGGGAGCTGTTTTTT
CDR3aa: CASSPRTNTGELFF

d_gene: TRBD1
abundance: .
v_gene: TRBV30
j_gene: TRBJ1-2
CDR3nt: TGTGCCTGGACAGGGGGAGGCGGCTACACCTTC
CDR3aa: CAWTGGGGYTF

d_gene: TRBD1
abundance: .
v_gene: TRBV19
j_gene: TRBJ2-1
CDR3nt: TGTGCCAGTAGTAGTGGCGGGACAGGCCACAATGAGCAGTTCTTC
CDR3aa: CASSSGGTGHNEQFF

d_gene: .
abundance: once
v_gene: TRBV11-2
j_gene: TRBJ2-5
CDR3nt: TGTGCCAGCAGCCCAGTCCTAGGGGGAGGGGAGACCCAGTACTTC
CDR3aa: CASSPVLGGGETQYF

d_gene: .
abundance: .
v_gene: TRBV5-6
j_gene: TRBJ1-1
CDR3nt: TGTGCCAGCAGCTTGGCAATGGGGTACAATGAAGCTTTCTTT
CDR3aa: CASSLAMGYNEAFF

d_gene: TRBD2
abundance: few
v_gene: TRBV7-9
j_gene: TRBJ2-1
CDR3nt: TGTGCCAGCAGCTTAGCTGCTGGCGGGGGAAAGCAGTTCTTC
CDR3aa: CASSLAAGGGKQFF

d_gene: TRBD1
abundance: .
v_gene: TRBV12-3/TRBV12-4
j_gene: TRBJ1-2
CDR3nt: TGTGCCAGTCAAAACCGGGACAGCTATGGCTACACCTTC
CDR3aa: CASQNRDSYGYTF

d_gene: .
abundance: .
v_gene: TRBV7-9
j_gene: TRBJ2-5
CDR3nt: TGTGCCAGCAATACGGGCCAGGGGATTATCGGGACCCAGTACTTC
CDR3aa: CASNTGQGIIGTQYF

d_gene: .
abundance: .
v_gene: TRBV6-5
j_gene: TRBJ2-7
CDR3nt: TGTGCCAGCTTTAATGGACGTTACTACGAGCAGTACTTC
CDR3aa: CASFNGRYYEQYF

d_gene: .
abundance: few
v_gene: TRBV5-6
j_gene: TRBJ2-2
CDR3nt: TGTGCCAGCAGCTTCAATCTAGTCCCCACCGGGGAGCTGTTTTTT
CDR3aa: CASSFNLVPTGELFF

d_gene: .
abundance: once
v_gene: TRBV3-1/TRBV3-2
j_gene: TRBJ2-1
CDR3nt: TGTGCCAGCAGCCAAGGCGGGACATCCTACAATGAGCAGTTCTTC
CDR3aa: CASSQGGTSYNEQFF

d_gene: TRBD1
abundance: .
v_gene: TRBV3-1/TRBV3-2
j_gene: TRBJ1-5
CDR3nt: TGTGCCAGCAGCCTCGGGACAGGGGGCAATCAGCCCCAGCATTTT
CDR3aa: CASSLGTGGNQPQHF

d_gene: .
abundance: .
v_gene: TRBV19
j_gene: TRBJ2-2
CDR3nt: TGTGCCAGTAGTATCACGAACACCGGGGAGCTGTTTTTT
CDR3aa: CASSITNTGELFF